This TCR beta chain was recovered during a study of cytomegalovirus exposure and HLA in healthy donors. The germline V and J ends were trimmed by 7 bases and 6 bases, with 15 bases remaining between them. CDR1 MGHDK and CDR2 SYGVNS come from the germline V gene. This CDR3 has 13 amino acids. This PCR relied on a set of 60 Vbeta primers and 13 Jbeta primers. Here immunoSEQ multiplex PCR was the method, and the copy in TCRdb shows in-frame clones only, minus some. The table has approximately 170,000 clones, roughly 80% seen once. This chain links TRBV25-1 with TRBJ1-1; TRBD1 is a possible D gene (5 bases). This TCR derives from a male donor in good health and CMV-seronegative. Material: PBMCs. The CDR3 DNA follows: TGTGCCAGCATGGGGCTTGGGTTTGCTGAAGCTTTCTTT. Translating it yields CASMGLGFAEAFF.